This TCR beta chain emerged from a study of cytotoxic CD8 clonotypes in ibrutinib-treated CLL. Study context: Average yields of 255,043 productive templates and 100,000 or so productive rearrangements characterized the samples.

With respect to this clone: Its antigen remains unknown.

Genomic DNA in an amount of 2 to 2.5 micrograms was extracted from cryopreserved PBMCs and used for the preparation of TCR beta libraries. The CDR3 length is 12 residues. The germline V gene has CDR1 SGDLS and CDR2 YYNGEE. The ends were cut back, 3 bases at V and 9 bases at J, with 9 bases in the middle. Sequenced by immunoSEQ multiplex PCR; TCRdb stores in-frame clones only, minus some. This sample has some 140,000 clones, with 85% to 95% found just once. Study-wide results and limits: Sustained-remission and progressing patients diverged in sampling times.

This clonotype was sampled from a human donor with chronic lymphocytic leukemia. The material was PBMCs, obtained after 12 months of ibrutinib treatment. This chain links TRBV9 with TRBJ2-2; D is unclear. Here the CDR3 DNA reads TGTGCCAGCAGCGCCTCGACTTGGGAGCTGTTTTTT. Translation: CASSASTWELFF.